This record covers a single T cell receptor (beta chain). The sample originates from a study of control samples from healthy donors and cancer patients. Data came from immunoSEQ multiplex PCR; TCRdb stores just in-frame clones and leaves some out. Of roughly 120,000 clones in the sample, approximately 93% were seen once. Germline CDR1 is LNHNV and CDR2 is YYDKDF (reference sequence). The CDR3 sequence is 15 residues long. Trimming stripped 0 bases from V and 3 bases from J, with 12 bases between. Sequencing was performed on blood. The V and J genes are TRBV15 and TRBJ2-7; D is unresolved. This receptor was identified in a woman between 18 and 30 years old in good health. CDR3 sequence: CATSRESATYYEQYF. The CDR3 region has the DNA TGTGCCACCAGCAGAGAGTCAGCTACATACTACGAGCAGTACTTC.